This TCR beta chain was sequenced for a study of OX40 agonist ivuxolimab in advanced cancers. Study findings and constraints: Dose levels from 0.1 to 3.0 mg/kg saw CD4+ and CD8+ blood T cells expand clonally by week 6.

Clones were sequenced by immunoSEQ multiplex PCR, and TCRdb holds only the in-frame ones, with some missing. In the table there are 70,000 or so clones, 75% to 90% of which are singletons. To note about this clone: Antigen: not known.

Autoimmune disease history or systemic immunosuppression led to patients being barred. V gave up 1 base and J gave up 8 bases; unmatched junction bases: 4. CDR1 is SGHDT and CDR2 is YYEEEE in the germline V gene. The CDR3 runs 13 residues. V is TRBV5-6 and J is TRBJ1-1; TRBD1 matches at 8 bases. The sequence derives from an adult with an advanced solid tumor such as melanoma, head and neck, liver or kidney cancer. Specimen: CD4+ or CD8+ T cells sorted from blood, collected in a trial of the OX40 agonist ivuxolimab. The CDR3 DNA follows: TGTGCCAGCAGCTTGCCTAGGACAGGGGAAGCTTTCTTT. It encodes CASSLPRTGEAFF.